The TCR beta chain under discussion was sequenced for a study of T-cell reconstitution after alpha-beta-depleted transplantation in children. This clonotype was counted between two and nine times. This CDR3 contains 11 residues. CDR1 and CDR2 from the germline V gene are ENHRY and SYGVKD. The V end lost 10 bases, the J end lost 1 base, and 7 bases lay between the germline ends. The TCRbeta library was prepared with unique molecular identifiers. TCRdb independently ran MiXCR on the PCR reads; one entry per CDR3 protein. The table shows around 450,000 distinct CDR3 sequences, with roughly 43% occurring only once.

This TCR derives from a girl aged 2 to 10 with aplastic anemia, due to receive a stem cell transplant. This chain joins TRBV10-3 and TRBJ2-5; D remains unclear. The specimen comprised PBMCs, sampled before TCRalphabeta/CD19-depleted stem cell transplant. The CDR3 spells CATALQETQYF. CDR3 sequence (DNA): TGTGCCACGGCCCTCCAAGAGACCCAGTACTTC.